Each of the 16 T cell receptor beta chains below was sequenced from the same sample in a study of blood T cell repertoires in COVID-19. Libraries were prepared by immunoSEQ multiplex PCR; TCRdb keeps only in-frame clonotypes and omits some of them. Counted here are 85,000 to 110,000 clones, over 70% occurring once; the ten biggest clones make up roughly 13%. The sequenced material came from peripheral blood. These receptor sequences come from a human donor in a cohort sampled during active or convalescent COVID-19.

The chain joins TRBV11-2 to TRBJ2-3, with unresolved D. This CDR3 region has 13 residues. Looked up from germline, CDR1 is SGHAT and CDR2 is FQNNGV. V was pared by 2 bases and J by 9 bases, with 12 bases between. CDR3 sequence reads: CASSLLGLETQYF. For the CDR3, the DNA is TGTGCCAGCAGCTTACTCGGGTTGGAAACGCAGTATTTT.

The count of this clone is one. DNA for the CDR3: TGTGCCAGCAGCTTGGCCGCGGCAACTGGAAACACCATATATTTT. Its protein product is CASSLAAATGNTIYF. This sequence joins TRBV5-5 and TRBJ1-3; no reliable D call. CDR1 and CDR2 from the germline V gene are SGHKS and YYEKEE (reference sequence). This CDR3 is 15 amino acids long. Trimming left V 0 bases short and J 2 bases short, with 9 bases between. The full variable domain, with the rest looked up from reference TRBV5-5 and TRBJ1-3, is DAGVTQSPTHLIKTRGQQVTLRCSPISGHKSVSWYQQVLGQGPQFIFQYYEKEERGRGNFPDRFSARQFPNYSSELNVNALLLGDSALYLCASSLAAATGNTIYFGEGSWLTVV.

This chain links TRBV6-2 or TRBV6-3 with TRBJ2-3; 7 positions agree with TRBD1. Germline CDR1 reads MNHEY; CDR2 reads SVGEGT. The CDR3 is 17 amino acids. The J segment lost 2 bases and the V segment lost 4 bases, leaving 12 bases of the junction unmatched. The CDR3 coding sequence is TGTGCCAGCAGTTGGGGGACAGCAAGCGACTACACAGATACGCAGTATTTT. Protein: CASSWGTASDYTDTQYF.

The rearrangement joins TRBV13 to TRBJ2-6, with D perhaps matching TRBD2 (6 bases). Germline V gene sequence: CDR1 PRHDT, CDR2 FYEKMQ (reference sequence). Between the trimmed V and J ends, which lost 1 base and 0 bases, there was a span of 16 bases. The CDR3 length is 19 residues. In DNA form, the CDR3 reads TGTGCCAGCAGCTTAGCTGCGGGACGGGTAATCTCTGGGGCCAACGTCCTGACTTTC. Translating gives CASSLAAGRVISGANVLTF.

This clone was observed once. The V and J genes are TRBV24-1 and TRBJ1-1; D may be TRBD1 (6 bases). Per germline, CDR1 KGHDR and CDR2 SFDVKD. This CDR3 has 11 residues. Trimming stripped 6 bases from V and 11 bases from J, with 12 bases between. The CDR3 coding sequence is TGTGCCACCAGTACCGGGACAAGGGCTTTCTTT. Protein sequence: CATSTGTRAFF.

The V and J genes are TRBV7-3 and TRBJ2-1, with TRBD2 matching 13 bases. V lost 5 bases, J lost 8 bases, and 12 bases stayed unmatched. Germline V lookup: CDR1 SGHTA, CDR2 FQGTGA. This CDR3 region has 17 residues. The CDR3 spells CASSPHQRTSGGHEQFF. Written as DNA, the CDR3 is TGTGCCAGCAGCCCGCACCAAAGGACTAGCGGGGGACATGAGCAGTTCTTC.

DNA for the CDR3: TGTGCCAGCAGCCAAGGCGGGGGCTACAATCAGCCCCAGCATTTT. Residues: CASSQGGGYNQPQHF. V and J are TRBV3-1 (or the pseudogene TRBV3-2) and TRBJ1-5, with D maybe TRBD1 (6 bases). Germline CDR1 is LGHDT and CDR2 is YNNKEL (reference sequence). CDR3 size: 15 residues. V lost 1 base to trimming and J lost 3 bases, with 10 bases between them.

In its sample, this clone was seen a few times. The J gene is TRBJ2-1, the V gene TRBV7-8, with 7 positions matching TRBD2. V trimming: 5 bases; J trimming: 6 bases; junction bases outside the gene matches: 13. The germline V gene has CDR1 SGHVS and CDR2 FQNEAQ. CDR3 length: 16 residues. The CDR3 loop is CASSLSGTSVSNEQFF. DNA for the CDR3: TGTGCCAGCAGCCTTAGTGGCACTAGCGTCTCCAATGAGCAGTTCTTC.

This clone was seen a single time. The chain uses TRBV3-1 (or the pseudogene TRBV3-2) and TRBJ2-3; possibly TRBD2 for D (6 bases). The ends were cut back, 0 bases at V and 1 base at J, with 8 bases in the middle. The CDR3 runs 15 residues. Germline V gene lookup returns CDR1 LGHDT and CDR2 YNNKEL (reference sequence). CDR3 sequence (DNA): TGTGCCAGCAGCCAAGAACCTAGCGGCACAGATACGCAGTATTTT. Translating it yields CASSQEPSGTDTQYF.

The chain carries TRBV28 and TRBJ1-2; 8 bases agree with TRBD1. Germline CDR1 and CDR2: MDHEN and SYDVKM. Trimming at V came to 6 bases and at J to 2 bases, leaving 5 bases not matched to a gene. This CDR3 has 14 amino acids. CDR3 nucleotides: TGTGCCAGCAGAGCCCGGACAGGGAACTATGGCTACACCTTC. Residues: CASRARTGNYGYTF.

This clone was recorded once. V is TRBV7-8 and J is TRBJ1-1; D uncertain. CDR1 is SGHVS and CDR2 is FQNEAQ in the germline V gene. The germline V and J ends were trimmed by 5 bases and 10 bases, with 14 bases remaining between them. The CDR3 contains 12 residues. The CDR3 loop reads CASSPAVGSAFF. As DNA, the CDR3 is TGTGCCAGCAGCCCCGCGGTGGGTTCAGCTTTCTTT. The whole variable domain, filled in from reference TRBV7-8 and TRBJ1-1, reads GAGVSQSPRYKVAKRGQDVALRCDPISGHVSLFWYQQALGQGPEFLTYFQNEAQLDKSGLPSDRFFAERPEGSVSTLKIQRTQQEDSAVYLCASSPAVGSAFFGQGTRLTVV.

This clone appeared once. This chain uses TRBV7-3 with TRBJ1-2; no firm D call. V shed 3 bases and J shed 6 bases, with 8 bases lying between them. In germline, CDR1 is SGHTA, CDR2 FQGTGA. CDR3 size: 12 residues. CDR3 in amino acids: CASSFRGDGYTF. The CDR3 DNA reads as TGTGCCAGCAGCTTCCGCGGCGATGGCTACACCTTC.

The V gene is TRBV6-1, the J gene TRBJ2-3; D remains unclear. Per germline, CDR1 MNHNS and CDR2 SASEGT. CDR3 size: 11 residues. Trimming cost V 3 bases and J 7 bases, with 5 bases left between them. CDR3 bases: TGTGCCAGCAGTGATGGCTATACGCAGTATTTT. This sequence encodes CASSDGYTQYF.

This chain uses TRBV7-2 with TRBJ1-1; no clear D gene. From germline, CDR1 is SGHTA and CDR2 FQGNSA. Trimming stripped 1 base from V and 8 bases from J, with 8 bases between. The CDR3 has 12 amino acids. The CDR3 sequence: CASSLVNREAFF. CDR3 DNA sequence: TGTGCCAGCAGCTTAGTTAACAGAGAAGCTTTCTTT.

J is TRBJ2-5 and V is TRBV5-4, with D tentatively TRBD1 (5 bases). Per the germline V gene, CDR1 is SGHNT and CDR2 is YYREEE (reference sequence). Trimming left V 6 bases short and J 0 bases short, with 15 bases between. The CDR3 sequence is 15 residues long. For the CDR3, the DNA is TGTGCCAGCACCCCGGGTGGACAACACCAAGAGACCCAGTACTTC. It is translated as CASTPGGQHQETQYF.

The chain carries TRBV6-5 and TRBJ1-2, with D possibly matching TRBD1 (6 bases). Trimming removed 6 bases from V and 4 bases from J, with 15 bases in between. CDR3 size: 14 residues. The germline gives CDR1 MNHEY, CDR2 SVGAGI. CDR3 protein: CASRPDPGAYGYTF. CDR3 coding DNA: TGTGCCAGCAGACCCGATCCAGGGGCCTATGGCTACACCTTC.